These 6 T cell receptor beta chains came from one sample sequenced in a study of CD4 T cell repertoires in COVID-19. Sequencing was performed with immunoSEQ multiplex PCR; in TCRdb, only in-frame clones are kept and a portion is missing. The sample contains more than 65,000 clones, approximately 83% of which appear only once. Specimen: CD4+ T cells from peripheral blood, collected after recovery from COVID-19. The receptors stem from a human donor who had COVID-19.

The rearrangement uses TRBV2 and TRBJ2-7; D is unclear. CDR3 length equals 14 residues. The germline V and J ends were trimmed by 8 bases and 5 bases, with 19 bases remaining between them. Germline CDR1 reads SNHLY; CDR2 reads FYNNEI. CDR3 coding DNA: TGTGCCAGCTCCATTTTCGTAGGCATGGACGAGCAGTACTTC. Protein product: CASSIFVGMDEQYF.

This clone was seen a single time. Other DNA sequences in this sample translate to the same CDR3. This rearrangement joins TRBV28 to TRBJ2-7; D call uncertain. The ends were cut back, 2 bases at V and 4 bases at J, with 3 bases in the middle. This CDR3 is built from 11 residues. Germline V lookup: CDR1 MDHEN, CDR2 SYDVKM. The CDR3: CASSLGYEQYF. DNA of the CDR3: TGTGCCAGCAGTTTAGGGTACGAGCAGTACTTC.

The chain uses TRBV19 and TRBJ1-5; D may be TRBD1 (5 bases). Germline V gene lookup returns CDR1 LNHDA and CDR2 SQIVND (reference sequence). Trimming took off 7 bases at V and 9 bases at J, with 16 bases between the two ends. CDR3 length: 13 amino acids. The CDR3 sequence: CASTPGKTLPQHF. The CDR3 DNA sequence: TGTGCCAGTACCCCAGGGAAAACTTTGCCCCAGCATTTT.

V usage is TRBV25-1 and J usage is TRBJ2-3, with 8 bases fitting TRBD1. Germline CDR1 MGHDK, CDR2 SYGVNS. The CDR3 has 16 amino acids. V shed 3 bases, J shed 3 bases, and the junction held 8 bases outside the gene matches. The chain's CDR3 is CASSDLTGEGTDTQYF. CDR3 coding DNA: TGTGCCAGCAGTGATTTGACAGGGGAAGGGACAGATACGCAGTATTTT. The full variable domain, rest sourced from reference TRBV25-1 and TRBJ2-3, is EADIYQTPRYLVIGTGKKITLECSQTMGHDKMYWYQQDPGMELHLIHYSYGVNSTEKGDLSSESTVSRIRTEHFPLTLESARPSHTSQYLCASSDLTGEGTDTQYFGPGTRLTVL.

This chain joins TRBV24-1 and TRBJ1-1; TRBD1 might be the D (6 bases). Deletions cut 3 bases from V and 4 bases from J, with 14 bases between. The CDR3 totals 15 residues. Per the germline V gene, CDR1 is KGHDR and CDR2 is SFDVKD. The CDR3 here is CATSDNGGAVTEAFF. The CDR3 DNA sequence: TGTGCCACCAGTGATAATGGGGGGGCTGTCACTGAAGCTTTCTTT.

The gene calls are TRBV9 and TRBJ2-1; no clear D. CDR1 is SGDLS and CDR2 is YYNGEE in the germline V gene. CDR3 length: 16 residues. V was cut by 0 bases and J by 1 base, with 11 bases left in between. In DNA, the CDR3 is TGTGCCAGCAGCGTAGCTAACTTTGGGTCCTACAATGAGCAGTTCTTC. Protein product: CASSVANFGSYNEQFF.